Sequencing of this T cell receptor beta chain was carried out in a study of shared clonotypes between healthy human individuals. Study-level background: CD4 naive and CD4 memory each took three plates per donor, while CD8 naive took two and CD8 memory one.

Trimming took 0 bases from V and 3 from J; bases not matched to a gene: 0. Germline CDR1 reads SGHRS; CDR2 reads YFSETQ. The CDR3 has 14 residues. Assay used: immunoSEQ multiplex PCR; TCRdb lists only in-frame clones, some missing. This sample has approximately 250,000 clones, with 50% to 75% found just once. V gene TRBV5-1 combines with J gene TRBJ2-1, with 7 bases fitting TRBD1. The TCR sequence derives from a young man in good health. The material sequenced was memory CD4+ T cells sorted from blood. The subset: CD45RA-negative fraction. The CDR3 spells CASSLGTGYNEQFF. The CDR3 coding sequence is TGCGCCAGCAGCTTGGGGACAGGCTACAATGAGCAGTTCTTC.